Detailed here is one T cell receptor beta chain. The antigen is unknown. This sample was included in a study of CD8+CD57+ T cells in acquired aplastic anemia. Study-level background: When averaged, DNA from sorted CD4+ and CD8+ cells came to 2.5 to 4 ug. CD4+ reads averaged around 9.9 million in healthy donors. Regarding the study as a whole: About 27 CD8+ CDR3 sequences were shared between patients and controls. The study found no significant CD8+ Simpson's diversity difference between patients and controls.

The germline gives CDR1 SGHNT, CDR2 YENEEA. The CDR3 runs to 14 residues. The use of genomic DNA as template underpinned the TCR beta VDJ and CDR3 profiling. Using its own MiXCR run on the reads, TCRdb lists one record per CDR3 protein. Of about 400,000 distinct CDR3 sequences in the sample, 55% to 70% were seen once. The origin of this receptor is a human donor in good health, serving as a control. This chain joins TRBV11-3 and TRBJ2-7; TRBD2 matches at 9 bases. TRBJ2-5 explains the end of the DNA better; the J call may be wrong. Sequencing was carried out using sorted CD4+, CD8+, or CD8+CD57+ T cells (not recorded which) from PBMCs. The CDR3 is CAAAVAGEQETQYF. CDR3 in DNA: TGTGCCGCCGCAGTAGCGGGGGAACAAGAGACCCAGTACTTC.